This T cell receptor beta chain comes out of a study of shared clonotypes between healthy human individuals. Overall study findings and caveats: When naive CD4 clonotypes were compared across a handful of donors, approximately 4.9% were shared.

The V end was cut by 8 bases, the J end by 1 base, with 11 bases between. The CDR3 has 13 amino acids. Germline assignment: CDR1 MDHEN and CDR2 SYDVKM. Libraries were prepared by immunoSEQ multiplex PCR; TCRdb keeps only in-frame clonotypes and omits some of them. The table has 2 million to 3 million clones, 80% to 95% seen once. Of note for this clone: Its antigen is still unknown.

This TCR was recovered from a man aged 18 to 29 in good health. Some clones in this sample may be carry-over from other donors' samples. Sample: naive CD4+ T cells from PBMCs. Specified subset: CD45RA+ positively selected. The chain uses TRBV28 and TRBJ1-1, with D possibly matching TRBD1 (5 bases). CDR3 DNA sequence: TGTGCCAGCGGGGGACGGCCGAACACTGAAGCTTTCTTT. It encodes CASGGRPNTEAFF.